This T cell receptor beta chain comes out of a study of post-analysis software for immune sequencing data. Whole-study context: Relapsing-remitting, secondary progressive and progressive-relapsing multiple sclerosis were all included among the disease courses.

Unique molecular identifiers were carried by the TCR beta cDNA libraries. Roughly 500,000 cDNA molecules were obtained per 1 to 10 million input T cells. MiXCR, run by TCRdb on the PCR reads, gives a single entry per CDR3 protein. The sample carries some 890,000 distinct CDR3 sequences, approximately 53% recorded once. Broader study findings: Samples from one preparation batch, clustered by F measure, grouped strongly together. People with multiple sclerosis had a significantly lower normalized Chao1 diversity than controls did. Roughly five TRBV segments, including TRBV5-6, TRBV5-1 and TRBV20-1, were more frequent in patients than controls.

This clonotype was counted a few times. Its target is unknown. Germline V lookup: CDR1 SQVTM, CDR2 ANQGSEA. The CDR3 has 14 amino acids. Trimming stripped 5 bases from V and 2 bases from J, with 15 bases between. The sample comprised blood. The chain employs TRBV29-1 and TRBJ2-5; D might be TRBD1 (6 bases). The receptor was derived from a girl between 10 and 17 years old with multiple sclerosis. The CDR3 region is CSVRFGGTQETQYF. CDR3 nucleotide sequence: TGCAGCGTTCGTTTTGGGGGCACTCAAGAGACCCAGTACTTC.